This T cell receptor (beta chain) was obtained from a study of T cells in Graves' hyperthyroidism and ophthalmopathy. Overall study results and limits: Most thyroid clonotypes that were expanded above 0.001 also turned up in blood.

Amplified TCR beta CDR3 regions came from RNA transcripts. Using the HTBI primer set, a first-round RT-PCR was run on the TCR CDR3. Via MiXCR, TCRdb re-called the multiplex PCR reads, giving one row per CDR3 protein. The data hold some 350,000 distinct CDR3 sequences, with 12% to 15% observed a single time. Patients with uncontrolled infections, other autoimmune diseases, pregnancy or lactation were excluded. The CDR3 runs to 17 residues. V was pared by 3 bases and J by 0 bases, with 15 bases between. The sample holds a few counts of this clonotype. The target antigen is unknown. This clonotype was obtained from a woman aged 55-70 years with Graves' ophthalmopathy. The chain combines TRBV12-3 or TRBV12-4 with TRBJ1-3; D is possibly TRBD1 (5 bases). The sequencing sample was made of blood. The DNA of the CDR3 is TGTGCCAGCAGTTTTCTCCGGGACTCCCGCTCTGGAAACACCATATATTTT. It is translated as CASSFLRDSRSGNTIYF.